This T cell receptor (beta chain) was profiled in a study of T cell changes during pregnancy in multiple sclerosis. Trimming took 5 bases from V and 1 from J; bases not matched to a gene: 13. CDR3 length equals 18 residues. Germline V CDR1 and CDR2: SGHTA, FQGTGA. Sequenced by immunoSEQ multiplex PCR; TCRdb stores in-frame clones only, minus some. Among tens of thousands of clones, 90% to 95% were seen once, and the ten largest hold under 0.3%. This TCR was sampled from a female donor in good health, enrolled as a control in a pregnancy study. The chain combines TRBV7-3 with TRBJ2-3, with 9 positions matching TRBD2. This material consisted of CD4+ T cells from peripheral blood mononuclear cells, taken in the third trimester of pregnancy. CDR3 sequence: CASSLSPQLAGRTDTQYF. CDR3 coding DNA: TGTGCCAGCAGCCTTAGCCCACAACTAGCGGGTCGCACAGATACGCAGTATTTT.